The 2 T cell receptor beta chains below come from one sample, sequenced in a study of long-term antiretroviral therapy in people with HIV (dated by TCRdb to between 2022 and 2023). The immunoSEQ hsTCRB v3.0 assay was used at survey level resolution to sequence the TRB variable region. In TCRdb, the immuneACCESS table is reduced to in-frame sequences with V and J assigned. These tables do not hold every clone; where another copy was compared, an unresolved V gene accounts for under half, and the others remain unexplained. The sample yields 30,000 to 40,000 clones; approximately 80% were counted once. Approximately 7.6% of the sample is in the top ten clones. Sequencing was performed on unsorted PBMCs, taken 3.1 years after starting antiretroviral therapy. These receptors all come from a woman in her forties or fifties with HIV.

This clone was seen a few times. The rearrangement uses TRBV6-5 and TRBJ2-7; D gene unclear. There are 13 residues in the CDR3. Germline V gene data show CDR1 as MNHEY and CDR2 as SVGAGI. V gave up 6 bases and J gave up 1 base, with 10 bases separating them. DNA of the CDR3: TGTGCCAGCAGACGGACGGATTCCTACGAGCAGTACGTC. This encodes CASRRTDSYEQYV.

The rearrangement joins TRBV2 to TRBJ2-2; D remains ambiguous. The germline V and J ends were trimmed by 4 bases and 4 bases, with 4 bases remaining between them. CDR3 size: 12 residues. Germline V CDR1 and CDR2: SNHLY, FYNNEI. The CDR3 DNA follows: TGTGCCAGCAGTGCGGCCACCGGGGAGCTGTTTTTT. Its translation is CASSAATGELFF.